This TCR beta chain was sequenced for a study of blood T cell repertoires in COVID-19. The wider study: COVID-19 samples collected from the United States, Italy and Spain covered acute and convalescent phases. T cells, B-cell-depleted T cells, or PBMCs supplied cDNA or gDNA.

As for this clone: Different DNA sequences within this sample yield the same CDR3.

How the authors handled the data: Amplifying reference gene primers gave estimates of nucleated cell counts. Assay: immunoSEQ multiplex PCR; the TCRdb copy retains only in-frame clones and omits some. That table supplies the V and J calls and clone size; D and trimming were determined from the DNA. The repertoire has approximately 170,000 clones, approximately 86% of them found once; the top ten carry roughly 3.5%. The CDR3 has 13 residues. Deletions cut 6 bases from V and 3 bases from J, with 12 bases between. Germline CDR1 MNHEY, CDR2 SVGAGI. The specimen was peripheral blood. The TCR originated in a man aged 70-80 years with acute or convalescent COVID-19. This sequence joins TRBV6-5 and TRBJ2-7; D is possibly TRBD2 (6 bases). CDR3 loop: CASRRDSSYEQYF. CDR3 coding DNA: TGTGCCAGCAGGCGGGACTCCAGCTACGAGCAGTACTTC.